These 17 T cell receptor beta chains were sequenced from one sample in a study of cytotoxic CD8 clonotypes in ibrutinib-treated CLL. Profiled with immunoSEQ multiplex PCR; TCRdb holds only in-frame clones, not every one. The sample lists roughly 150,000 clones; nearly 90% were seen once. The sample here was PBMCs, taken at disease progression, from a patient treated with ibrutinib. The receptors come from a human donor with chronic lymphocytic leukemia.

This clone is a singleton in its sample. This rearrangement joins TRBV4-1 to TRBJ2-3; D might be TRBD2 (6 bases). The V gene lost 6 bases and the J gene lost 6 bases, with 22 bases spanning the gap. The CDR3 consists of 16 residues. CDR1 MGHRA and CDR2 YSYEKL come from the germline V gene. The CDR3 nucleotides are TGCGCCAGCAGTCGTTGGGGCGGGATGACAACGGATACGCAGTATTTT. As protein: CASSRWGGMTTDTQYF.

This clone is a singleton in its sample. The CDR3 loop is CASSLKLETQYF. CDR3 bases: TGTGCCAGCAGTTTGAAGTTGGAGACCCAGTACTTC. This chain connects TRBV27 to TRBJ2-5; D is unclear. Germline CDR1 is MNHEY and CDR2 is SMNVEV (reference sequence). The CDR3 runs 12 residues. Trimming pared 3 bases from V and 5 bases from J, leaving 7 bases between.

The genes are TRBV6-1 and TRBJ2-7, with TRBD2 as a possible D gene (5 bases). V lost 4 bases and J lost 3, with 10 bases in between. This CDR3 has 13 amino acids. The germline V gene encodes CDR1 MNHNS and CDR2 SASEGT. In DNA form, the CDR3 reads TGTGCCAGCAGTGTGCTCGGGGACTACGAGCAGTACTTC. Amino acids: CASSVLGDYEQYF.

This clone was counted a few times. The rearrangement links TRBV18 to TRBJ1-2; tentative D call: TRBD1 (6 bases). The CDR3 covers 13 residues. CDR1 is KGHSH and CDR2 is LQKENI in the germline V gene. V lost 0 bases to trimming and J lost 8 bases, with 10 bases between them. The CDR3 is CASSPPFGGGYTF. The CDR3 nucleotides are TGTGCCAGCTCACCACCGTTCGGGGGCGGCTACACCTTC.

The chain employs TRBV29-1 and TRBJ2-1, with a possible D match to TRBD2 (6 bases). The CDR3 totals 13 residues. V shed 6 bases and J shed 9 bases, with 18 bases lying between them. Per the germline V gene, CDR1 is SQVTM and CDR2 is ANQGSEA. The CDR3 DNA is TGCAGCGTCCTCCCCGGGGGTGGTGGTGAGCAGTTCTTC. Protein product: CSVLPGGGGEQFF.

The chain uses TRBV10-3 and TRBJ1-4; D not resolved. The CDR3 is 12 amino acids. The germline gives CDR1 ENHRY, CDR2 SYGVKD. V lost 2 bases and J 7 bases, leaving 5 bases between the germline ends. Here the CDR3 reads CAISEQSEKLFF. As DNA, the CDR3 is TGTGCCATCAGTGAGCAGAGTGAAAAACTGTTTTTT.

CDR3 protein: CASRRYNQPQHF. CDR3 bases: TGTGCCAGCAGAAGGTACAATCAGCCCCAGCATTTT. This sequence joins TRBV6-1 and TRBJ1-5; no clear D. The CDR3 covers 12 residues. Germline V gene sequence: CDR1 MNHNS, CDR2 SASEGT. Trimming stripped 6 bases from V and 3 bases from J, with 6 bases between.

The gene calls are TRBV13 and TRBJ1-2; D remains unclear. Germline CDR1 reads PRHDT; CDR2 reads FYEKMQ (reference sequence). V was cut by 4 bases and J by 2 bases, with 8 bases left in between. This CDR3 is 13 amino acids long. CDR3 sequence reads: CASSSTVNYGYTF. CDR3 in DNA: TGTGCCAGCAGCTCGACGGTGAACTATGGCTACACCTTC.

This clone has just one count. The chain joins TRBV18 to TRBJ1-4; perhaps TRBD1 as D (5 bases). Germline CDR1 reads KGHSH; CDR2 reads LQKENI. V lost 3 bases and J 6 bases, leaving 14 bases between the germline ends. This CDR3 has 15 residues. In DNA, the CDR3 is TGTGCCAGCTCACCGCTGGGGGATGGTGATGAAAAACTGTTTTTT. Residues: CASSPLGDGDEKLFF. The full variable domain, rest sourced from reference TRBV18 and TRBJ1-4, is NAGVMQNPRHLVRRRGQEARLRCSPMKGHSHVYWYRQLPEEGLKFMVYLQKENIIDESGMPKERFSAEFPKEGPSILRIQQVVRGDSAAYFCASSPLGDGDEKLFFGSGTQLSVL.

This clone was seen a single time. The chain recombines TRBV28 with TRBJ1-5; the D gene is possibly TRBD1 (6 bases). The CDR3 length is 15 residues. V shed 3 bases and J shed 6 bases, with 15 bases lying between them. Germline lookup yields CDR1 MDHEN and CDR2 SYDVKM. For the CDR3, the DNA is TGTGCCAGCAGTTTTTGGTTGGGGGCAGGTCAGCCCCAGCATTTT. Translated, it gives CASSFWLGAGQPQHF.

The chain has TRBV11-2 and TRBJ2-1; 7 bases match TRBD2. CDR1 and CDR2 from the germline V gene are SGHAT and FQNNGV. This CDR3 is built from 13 residues. V lost 5 bases, J lost 5 bases, and 3 bases stayed unmatched. DNA of the CDR3: TGTGCCAGCAGCCCGGGACTACACAATGAGCAGTTCTTC. Protein: CASSPGLHNEQFF.

This rearrangement joins TRBV19 to TRBJ1-2; D is undetermined. This CDR3 comprises 13 residues. V was shortened by 6 bases and J by 2 bases, with 10 bases between the two germline ends. Germline V gives CDR1 LNHDA, CDR2 SQIVND (reference sequence). The CDR3 bases are TGTGCCAGTAGCCCAAACCGAAACTATGGCTACACCTTC. Its protein product is CASSPNRNYGYTF.

J is TRBJ1-2 and V is TRBV18; no definite D call. V was clipped by 2 bases and J by 3 bases, with 4 bases between them. CDR1 is KGHSH, CDR2 LQKENI, per germline. This CDR3 spans 12 amino acids. CDR3 sequence: CASSPLDYGYTF. As DNA, the CDR3 is TGTGCCAGCTCACCATTAGACTATGGCTACACCTTC.

The gene calls are TRBV30 and TRBJ2-5; D is perhaps TRBD1 (5 bases). CDR1 is GTSNPN, CDR2 SVGIG, per germline (reference sequence). The V gene lost 4 bases and the J gene lost 7 bases, with 22 bases spanning the gap. The CDR3 extends over 15 amino acids. This chain's CDR3 is CAWTGSTGHFGTQYF. The CDR3, as DNA: TGTGCCTGGACAGGCTCCACTGGACATTTCGGGACCCAGTACTTC.

The V gene is TRBV6-4, the J gene TRBJ1-2; a weak D match, TRBD1 (6 bases). In germline, CDR1 is MRHNA, CDR2 SNTAGT. Deletions cut 5 bases from V and 4 bases from J, with 11 bases between. This CDR3 is 13 amino acids long. In nucleotides, the CDR3 is TGTGCCAGCAGTCCAGGGGAAACCTATGGCTACACCTTC. Protein product: CASSPGETYGYTF.

The chain joins TRBV30 to TRBJ1-3; D is undetermined. CDR1 is GTSNPN, CDR2 SVGIG, per germline (reference sequence). Deletions cut 2 bases from V and 0 bases from J, with 8 bases between. CDR3 length: 14 residues. The chain's CDR3 is CAWSPGFSGNTIYF. The CDR3 coding sequence is TGTGCCTGGAGTCCGGGGTTCTCTGGAAACACCATATATTTT.

This chain connects TRBV27 to TRBJ2-7; TRBD1 matches 9 bases. The V gene end was trimmed by 6 bases and the J gene end by 3 bases; junction bases not matched to a gene: 3. Per the germline V gene, CDR1 is MNHEY and CDR2 is SMNVEV (reference sequence). This CDR3 has 13 amino acids. The CDR3 sequence is CASRTGGGYEQYF. The CDR3 DNA is TGTGCCAGCAGAACAGGGGGCGGCTACGAGCAGTACTTC.